Below, 30 T cell receptor beta chains from the same sample are listed, as sequenced in a study of control samples from healthy donors and cancer patients. Repertoires were generated with immunoSEQ multiplex PCR, while TCRdb's copy carries only in-frame clones and drops some. The table lists around 79,000 clones, 80% to 95% of them singletons. Sequencing input: PBMCs. The receptors originated from a woman aged 40 to 50 with lung cancer.

In this sample, this clone turned up once. The genes are TRBV12-3 or TRBV12-4 and TRBJ2-7; 8 bases are a match to TRBD1. The CDR3 is made up of 13 amino acids. V was clipped by 8 bases and J by 3 bases; unmatched bases: 6. The CDR3 coding sequence is TGTGCCAGCGGACCGACAGGGGACTACGAGCAGTACTTC. This codes for CASGPTGDYEQYF.

This chain joins TRBV15 and TRBJ2-7; unclear D gene. From germline, CDR1 is LNHNV and CDR2 YYDKDF (reference sequence). The CDR3 loop spans 14 amino acids. Trimming cost V 3 bases and J 5 bases, with 14 bases left between them. CDR3 nucleotide sequence: TGTGCCACCAGCAGGGGATTCCTCGGTCACGAGCAGTACTTC. This translates into CATSRGFLGHEQYF.

Written as DNA, the CDR3 is TGTGCCAGCAGCCCGGGACAGGTTGGGACTGAAGCTTTCTTT. Encoded protein: CASSPGQVGTEAFF. The chain links TRBV3-1 (or the pseudogene TRBV3-2) to TRBJ1-1, with TRBD1 identical over 8 bases. The germline CDR1 and CDR2 sequences are LGHDT and YNNKEL (reference sequence). This CDR3 is 14 amino acids long. After removal of 4 bases from V and 5 bases from J, the junction contained 6 bases not matched to a gene.

The V and J genes are TRBV5-5 and TRBJ2-7; tentative D call: TRBD1 (6 bases). The CDR3 length is 14 residues. Germline V gene sequence: CDR1 SGHKS, CDR2 YYEKEE (reference sequence). Trimming removed 2 bases from V and 7 bases from J, with 16 bases in between. The CDR3 bases are TGTGCCAGCAGCTTAGGGACACTCGTGGAGGAGCAGTACTTC. Its protein is CASSLGTLVEEQYF.

The genes are TRBV25-1 and TRBJ2-3, with D unresolved. The CDR3 sequence is 12 residues long. The germline gives CDR1 MGHDK, CDR2 SYGVNS. V was clipped by 9 bases and J by 2 bases, with 9 bases between them. The CDR3 DNA reads TGTGCCAGTACGGGTTCCACAGATACGCAGTATTTT. Translating gives CASTGSTDTQYF.

The chain employs TRBV6-5 and TRBJ1-6, with TRBD1 as a possible D gene (5 bases). V was cut by 11 bases and J by 8 bases, with 7 bases left in between. This CDR3 has 10 residues. Germline V gene lookup returns CDR1 MNHEY and CDR2 SVGAGI. In nucleotides, the CDR3 is TGTGCCGGGGGGGATTCACCCCTCCACTTT. Translating it yields CAGGDSPLHF.

This chain joins TRBV9 and TRBJ1-5, with D hard to call. In germline, CDR1 is SGDLS, CDR2 YYNGEE. The CDR3 is made up of 15 amino acids. Trimming pared 0 bases from V and 3 bases from J, leaving 10 bases between. CDR3 in DNA: TGTGCCAGCAGCGTAGATTACAGTTTCAATCAGCCCCAGCATTTT. Translation gives CASSVDYSFNQPQHF.

The rearrangement links TRBV11-3 to TRBJ1-6, with no clear D. This CDR3 comprises 12 residues. V dropped 7 bases and J dropped 4 bases, with 5 bases sitting between them. The germline V gene has CDR1 SGHNT and CDR2 YENEEA. The chain's CDR3 is CASKGYNSPLHF. For the CDR3, the DNA is TGTGCCAGCAAAGGTTATAATTCACCCCTCCACTTT.

The chain employs TRBV30 and TRBJ2-3, with 10 nucleotides matching TRBD2. CDR1 GTSNPN and CDR2 SVGIG come from the germline V gene (reference sequence). Trimming took 7 bases from V and 6 from J; bases not matched to a gene: 16. This CDR3 comprises 16 residues. CDR3 sequence reads: CASSGGATLPTDTQYF. The CDR3 bases are TGTGCCTCTAGCGGGGGAGCAACCCTACCCACGGATACGCAGTATTTT.

The chain couples TRBV10-3 to TRBJ1-2; 7 bases line up with TRBD1. The germline V gene has CDR1 ENHRY and CDR2 SYGVKD. This CDR3 is built from 14 residues. J gave up 6 bases and V 6 bases, and 10 bases lay outside the gene matches. The CDR3 sequence is CAISQTDRTNGYTF. In nucleotides, the CDR3 is TGTGCCATCAGCCAAACGGACAGGACAAATGGCTACACCTTC.

Concerning this clone: The sample contains more than one DNA sequence encoding this CDR3. This chain joins TRBV24-1 and TRBJ2-2; a weak D match, TRBD1 (6 bases). V lost 1 base and J lost 0, with 8 bases in between. Germline V gene lookup returns CDR1 KGHDR and CDR2 SFDVKD. This CDR3 comprises 16 residues. This CDR3 is CATSDFGGPNTGELFF. The CDR3 DNA sequence: TGTGCCACCAGTGATTTTGGGGGCCCGAACACCGGGGAGCTGTTTTTT.

This clone was seen just once. V and J are TRBV5-1 and TRBJ2-7, with 9 bases aligning to TRBD1. The J segment lost 3 bases and the V segment lost 2 bases, leaving 6 bases of the junction unmatched. CDR1 is SGHRS and CDR2 is YFSETQ in the germline V gene. The CDR3 totals 15 residues. DNA of the CDR3: TGCGCCAGCAGCTTCGAGACAGGGGGTTTCTACGAGCAGTACTTC. Translation gives CASSFETGGFYEQYF.

CDR3 bases: TGTGCCAGCTCGCGGGGAAACAATGAGCAGTTCTTC. Amino acid sequence: CASSRGNNEQFF. The chain couples TRBV7-9 to TRBJ2-1, with D possibly matching TRBD2 (6 bases). Trimming shortened V by 8 bases and J by 5 bases, and 10 bases separated the two germline ends. This CDR3 comprises 12 residues. Germline assignment: CDR1 SEHNR and CDR2 FQNEAQ (reference sequence). Drawing the rest from reference TRBV7-9 and TRBJ2-1, the complete variable domain is DTGVSQNPRHKITKRGQNVTFRCDPISEHNRLYWYRQTLGQGPEFLTYFQNEAQLEKSRLLSDRFSAERPKGSFSTLEIQRTEQGDSAMYLCASSRGNNEQFFGPGTRLTVL.

This clone was seen more than once but under ten times. The V call is TRBV2, the J call TRBJ1-1; no firm D call. Deletions cut 6 bases from V and 3 bases from J, with 11 bases between. The CDR3 has 13 amino acids. Per the germline V gene, CDR1 is SNHLY and CDR2 is FYNNEI. CDR3: CASSPGFDTEAFF. In nucleotides, the CDR3 is TGTGCCAGCAGCCCCGGGTTCGACACTGAAGCTTTCTTT.

The rearrangement joins TRBV28 to TRBJ1-2; D ambiguous. The germline V gene encodes CDR1 MDHEN and CDR2 SYDVKM. This CDR3 spans 14 amino acids. Trimming took 2 bases from V and 3 from J, leaving 10 bases between them. The CDR3 nucleotides read TGTGCCAGCAGTTTAACGGTCACGGACTATGGCTACACCTTC. Amino acid sequence: CASSLTVTDYGYTF.

The chain recombines TRBV11-2 with TRBJ2-7, with 9 bases lining up with TRBD2. Trimming took 10 bases from V and 5 from J; bases not matched to a gene: 6. The germline CDR1 and CDR2 sequences are SGHAT and FQNNGV. This CDR3 is built from 12 residues. The CDR3 region has the DNA TGTGCCACCTCTAGCGGGGTACACGAGCAGTACTTC. As protein: CATSSGVHEQYF.

CDR3 sequence reads: CASSPDGTGELFF. As DNA, the CDR3 is TGTGCCAGCAGCCCGGACGGCACCGGGGAGCTGTTTTTT. This chain joins TRBV3-1 (or the pseudogene TRBV3-2) and TRBJ2-2; D is ambiguous. The CDR3 has 13 amino acids. Germline assignment: CDR1 LGHDT and CDR2 YNNKEL (reference sequence). V was shortened by 4 bases and J by 4 bases, with 7 bases between the two germline ends.

The chain couples TRBV25-1 to TRBJ2-7; 8 bases are shared with TRBD1. Germline V gene data show CDR1 as MGHDK and CDR2 as SYGVNS. V shed 3 bases, J shed 2 bases, and the junction held 9 bases outside the gene matches. There are 16 residues in the CDR3. The CDR3 nucleotides are TGTGCCAGCAGTGACCTCCGGACAGGGAGCCCCTACGAGCAGTACTTC. It is translated as CASSDLRTGSPYEQYF.

The V gene is TRBV2, the J gene TRBJ1-2; D is undetermined. Germline V lookup: CDR1 SNHLY, CDR2 FYNNEI. V dropped 0 bases and J dropped 1 base, with 9 bases sitting between them. The CDR3 has 15 residues. The DNA for the CDR3 is TGTGCCAGCAGTGAAGCTTGGGTCGGTAACTATGGCTACACCTTC. Translated: CASSEAWVGNYGYTF.

This chain joins TRBV28 and TRBJ1-6; D call uncertain. V lost 5 bases, J lost 10 bases, and 12 bases lay in between. This CDR3 spans 13 amino acids. From germline, CDR1 is MDHEN and CDR2 SYDVKM. CDR3 DNA: TGTGCCAGCAGTCTAGAGTCTAAATCACCCCTCCACTTT. It encodes CASSLESKSPLHF.

The rearrangement uses TRBV5-1 and TRBJ2-3; TRBD1 aligns across 7 bases. V lost 4 bases and J lost 2; bases outside the gene matches: 13. This CDR3 is built from 17 residues. Looked up from germline, CDR1 is SGHRS and CDR2 is YFSETQ. CDR3 region: CASSPPPGTETTDTQYF. The CDR3 region has the DNA TGCGCCAGCAGCCCGCCCCCTGGGACAGAAACCACAGATACGCAGTATTTT. Full variable domain (remainder filled in from reference TRBV5-1 and TRBJ2-3): KAGVTQTPRYLIKTRGQQVTLSCSPISGHRSVSWYQQTPGQGLQFLFEYFSETQRNKGNFPGRFSGRQFSNSRSEMNVSTLELGDSALYLCASSPPPGTETTDTQYFGPGTRLTVL.

The chain employs TRBV2 and TRBJ2-3; 8 nucleotides line up with TRBD2. The CDR3 has 17 residues. J was trimmed by 2 bases and V by 4 bases; bases with no gene match: 11. Germline values: CDR1 SNHLY, CDR2 FYNNEI. For the CDR3, the DNA is TGTGCCAGCAGTGCGCCAGCGGGGGAGACCTTCACAGATACGCAGTATTTT. This gives the protein CASSAPAGETFTDTQYF.

CDR3 DNA sequence: TGTGCCAGCAGGTCATTAGCATCACAGCCCTTCCAAGAGACCCAGTACTTC. Protein sequence: CASRSLASQPFQETQYF. The chain has TRBV2 and TRBJ2-5; D is unclear. The V end was cut by 6 bases, the J end by 1 base, with 21 bases between. The length of the CDR3 is 17 residues. CDR1 is SNHLY and CDR2 is FYNNEI in the germline V gene.

V is TRBV28 and J is TRBJ2-3, with TRBD2 matching 11 bases. The germline V gene encodes CDR1 MDHEN and CDR2 SYDVKM. V gave up 6 bases and J gave up 5 bases; unmatched junction bases: 4. This CDR3 has 14 residues. In DNA form, the CDR3 reads TGTGCCAGCAGACTAGCGGGGGTTAAAGATACGCAGTATTTT. Protein product: CASRLAGVKDTQYF.

This rearrangement joins TRBV2 to TRBJ1-1; 7 nucleotides agree with TRBD1. The CDR3 sequence is 13 residues long. Losses at the gene ends were 11 bases for V and 1 base for J; bases not matched to a gene: 7. The germline V gene encodes CDR1 SNHLY and CDR2 FYNNEI. The CDR3 region is CASNRGENTEAFF. In DNA form, the CDR3 reads TGTGCCTCCAACAGGGGCGAGAACACTGAAGCTTTCTTT.

The chain employs TRBV12-5 and TRBJ1-1, with D unresolved. The length of the CDR3 is 14 residues. Germline loops: CDR1 LGHNT, CDR2 FRNRAP. Trimming left V 0 bases short and J 7 bases short, with 12 bases between. The CDR3 sequence: CASGLVRGTDEAFF. CDR3 in DNA: TGTGCTAGTGGTTTGGTAAGAGGCACGGATGAAGCTTTCTTT. Combining the CDR3 with reference TRBV12-5 and TRBJ1-1 gives the whole variable domain DARVTQTPRHKVTEMGQEVTMRCQPILGHNTVFWYRQTMMQGLELLAYFRNRAPLDDSGMPKDRFSAEMPDATLATLKIQPSEPRDSAVYFCASGLVRGTDEAFFGQGTRLTVV.

This clone was found once. The gene calls are TRBV18 and TRBJ1-1; 12 nucleotides align to TRBD1. This CDR3 contains 16 residues. Trimming at V came to 4 bases and at J to 0 bases, leaving 3 bases not matched to a gene. From germline, CDR1 is KGHSH and CDR2 LQKENI. Here the CDR3 reads CASSRDRGLMNTEAFF. Here the CDR3 DNA reads TGTGCCAGCTCACGGGACAGGGGGCTTATGAACACTGAAGCTTTCTTT.

J is TRBJ2-5 and V is TRBV5-1, with D unresolved. The length of the CDR3 is 12 residues. CDR1 SGHRS and CDR2 YFSETQ come from the germline V gene. V was trimmed by 3 bases and J by 5 bases, leaving 8 bases between them. CDR3 residues: CASSSSEETQYF. The DNA of the CDR3 is TGCGCCAGCAGCTCCTCCGAGGAGACCCAGTACTTC.

The V and J genes are TRBV30 and TRBJ1-1; D perhaps matches TRBD1 (5 bases). Germline V gives CDR1 GTSNPN, CDR2 SVGIG (reference sequence). This CDR3 is built from 12 residues. V was cut by 5 bases and J by 7 bases, with 14 bases left in between. CDR3 region: CAWAPQDNEAFF. DNA for the CDR3: TGTGCCTGGGCTCCACAGGATAATGAAGCTTTCTTT. The full variable domain, its missing parts supplied by reference TRBV30 and TRBJ1-1, is SQTIHQWPATLVQPVGSPLSLECTVEGTSNPNLYWYRQAAGRGLQLLFYSVGIGQISSEVPQNLSASRPQDRQFILSSKKLLLSDSGFYLCAWAPQDNEAFFGQGTRLTVV.

The V and J genes are TRBV6-6 and TRBJ2-3, with no clear D. Trimming removed 0 bases from V and 5 bases from J, with 15 bases in between. This CDR3 is built from 16 residues. Germline V gene lookup returns CDR1 MNHNY and CDR2 SVGAGI (reference sequence). The CDR3 here is CASSYSNRNPGDTQYF. The DNA of the CDR3 is TGTGCCAGCAGTTACTCGAATCGAAACCCAGGAGATACGCAGTATTTT.